This T cell receptor beta chain was documented in a study of beta chain features in type 1 diabetes. Concerning this clone: Its antigen is as yet unknown.

The ends lost 0 bases at V and 12 bases at J; junction bases unmatched: 1. Germline V gene data show CDR1 as SGHTA and CDR2 as FQGNSA. The CDR3 totals 12 residues. Expressed TCRB transcripts got sequenced, as all isolated RNA was reverse transcribed. Method: immunoSEQ multiplex PCR; TCRdb's copy keeps in-frame clones and lacks some. The sample consists of under 250,000 clones, less than 35% of them appearing once. Whole-study results and caveats: Sequencing used cDNA, and cells with high TCR expression could therefore be over-represented. When VDJ junctions were examined, type 1 diabetes patients showed fewer insertions and more deletions. It was among patients, rather than healthy donors, that naive, central memory and Treg TCRB repertoires appeared more similar. TCRB CDR3s were moderately but significantly shorter in Type 1 diabetes patients in all four CD4+ subsets.

J is TRBJ2-1 and V is TRBV7-2, with 8 bases fitting TRBD1. The receptor's source is a young man in good health. Sample: central memory CD4+ T cells from blood. CDR3 residues: CASSLAGQGQFF. CDR3 sequence (DNA): TGTGCCAGCAGCTTAGCAGGACAGGGGCAGTTCTTC.